A selection of T cell receptor beta chains follows, all from one sample in a study of regulatory T cells in long-lasting Graves disease. TCRdb processed the multiplex PCR reads anew with MiXCR; each CDR3 protein has one entry. Among some 240,000 distinct CDR3 sequences listed, roughly 20% were seen once. The same sample was also studied in work on T cells in Graves' hyperthyroidism and ophthalmopathy.

The specimen comprised peripheral blood mononuclear cells (PBMCs), sampled at new diagnosis, from a patient treated with antithyroid drugs. Receptors originate from a woman in her twenties or thirties with Graves disease. CDR3s include the opening cysteine and the closing phenylalanine or tryptophan. D genes are given only for firm matches. Only part of the rows carry a size: once, few, many, or a class if the clone is expanded.

>TRBJ2-7|many|.|TRBV25-1
TGTGCCAGCAGTGATTCAGTCTACTACGAGCAGTACTTC
CASSDSVYYEQYF
>TRBJ1-2|many|.|TRBV28
TGTGCCAGCAGTTATGGTCAAGTAACTAACTATGGCTACACCTTC
CASSYGQVTNYGYTF
>TRBJ1-2|many|TRBD1|TRBV5-1
TGCGCCAGCAGCTGGACAGGGTCTGAGGACTATGGCTACACCTTC
CASSWTGSEDYGYTF
>TRBJ2-1|many|.|TRBV2
TGTGCCAGCCGCTTCGGCGGTGAGCAGTTCTTC
CASRFGGEQFF
>TRBJ2-1|many|.|TRBV7-9
TGTGCCAGCAGCTGGTGGGGGAGCTCCTACAATGAGCAGTTCTTC
CASSWWGSSYNEQFF
>TRBJ2-3|many|.|TRBV30
TGTGCCTGGAGTGGTACGGGGCCAGATACGCAGTATTTT
CAWSGTGPDTQYF
>TRBJ2-7|many|TRBD2|TRBV27
TGTGCCAGCGGGCTAGCGGGAAGCTACGAGCAGTACTTC
CASGLAGSYEQYF
>TRBJ2-3|many|TRBD1|TRBV28
TGTGCCAGCAGTTTATTAGCCGGACAGGGACAGAACACAGATACGCAGTATTTT
CASSLLAGQGQNTDTQYF
>TRBJ2-7|many|TRBD1|TRBV6-1
TGTGCCAGCATCTACCGGACAGGGTTAGATGAGCAGTACTTC
CASIYRTGLDEQYF
>TRBJ1-4|many|.|TRBV24-1
TGTGCCACCAGTGATTTACCACGTTCGGTTGCAACTAATGAAAAACTGTTTTTT
CATSDLPRSVATNEKLFF
>TRBJ1-5|.|TRBD1|TRBV30
TGTGCCTTCCGGGACAGGGGCAATCAGCCCCAGCATTTT
CAFRDRGNQPQHF
>TRBJ1-1|many|.|TRBV7-8
TGTGCCAGCAGCTTTTCGGAGAACACTGAAGCTTTCTTT
CASSFSENTEAFF
>TRBJ2-7|many|TRBD2|TRBV2
TGTGCCGGCCGAGCCGGACTAGCGGGAGGGCCTTTTTCCTACGAGCAGTACTTC
CAGRAGLAGGPFSYEQYF
>TRBJ2-7|many|.|TRBV6-1
TGTGCCAGCACGGAGACAGTCACTACCTTGGGCAGTTACGAGCAGTACTTC
CASTETVTTLGSYEQYF
>TRBJ2-7|many|TRBD2|TRBV5-1
TGCGCCAGCAGCCCCCGGGGAGGGATGTACGAGCAGTACTTC
CASSPRGGMYEQYF
>TRBJ1-3|many|.|TRBV12-3/TRBV12-4
TGTGCCAGCAGTCCCGTAGGTGGAAACACCATATATTTT
CASSPVGGNTIYF
>TRBJ1-1|many|.|TRBV19
TGTGCCAGTAGAGCTGACAGGTTGAACACTGAAGCTTTCTTT
CASRADRLNTEAFF
>TRBJ1-1|many|TRBD1|TRBV10-3
TGTGCCATCAACGGACAGGGCAACATGAACACTGAAGCTTTCTTT
CAINGQGNMNTEAFF
>TRBJ1-3|many|.|TRBV20-1
TGCAGTGCTCCTGGCCAGGCCAGCTCTGGAAACACCATATATTTT
CSAPGQASSGNTIYF
>TRBJ2-3|many|.|TRBV6-1
TGTGCCAGTGGGGACTTTGCGACTTCCACAGATACGCAGTATTTT
CASGDFATSTDTQYF
>TRBJ2-2|many|TRBD2|TRBV29-1
TGCAGCGTTGAGCTAGCGGGAGGGCCCGGGGAGCTGTTTTTT
CSVELAGGPGELFF
>TRBJ1-6|few|.|TRBV4-1
TGCGCCAGCAGCCAAATTGAGCTTTCACCCCTCCACTTT
CASSQIELSPLHF
>TRBJ2-5|many|.|TRBV5-5
TGTGCCAGCAGCTTTCTCGGCAGTCGGGGGGAGACCCAGTACTTC
CASSFLGSRGETQYF
>TRBJ2-3|.|.|TRBV7-2
TGTGCCAGCAGCCCCCATTACGGCACAGATACGCAGTATTTT
CASSPHYGTDTQYF